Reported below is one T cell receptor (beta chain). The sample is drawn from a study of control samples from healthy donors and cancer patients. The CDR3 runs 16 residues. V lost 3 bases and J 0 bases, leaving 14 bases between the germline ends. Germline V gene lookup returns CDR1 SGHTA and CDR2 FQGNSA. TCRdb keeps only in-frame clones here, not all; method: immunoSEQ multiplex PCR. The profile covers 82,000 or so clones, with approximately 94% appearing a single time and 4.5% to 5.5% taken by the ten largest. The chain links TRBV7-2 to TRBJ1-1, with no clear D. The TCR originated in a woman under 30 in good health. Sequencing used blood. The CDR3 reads CASSFRAPPLNTEAFF. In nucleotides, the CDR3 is TGTGCCAGCAGCTTTAGGGCCCCACCGTTGAACACTGAAGCTTTCTTT.